These 7 T cell receptor beta chains share one sample of origin, sequenced in a study of blood T cells in healthy people across ages. Sample-barcoded 5' priming and a J-beta primer mix drove a second PCR of roughly 6 to 12 cycles. TCRdb re-called the 5' RACE reads with MiXCR, one entry per CDR3 protein. The sample has roughly 790,000 distinct CDR3 sequences, more than 40% seen once. Sequencing was done on a sample of blood. Receptors were obtained from a woman in her fifties or sixties in good health.

The chain couples TRBV7-2 to TRBJ1-2, with TRBD1 matching 8 bases. The CDR3 contains 12 residues. Trimming removed 5 bases from V and 8 bases from J; junction bases left unmatched: 4. Germline V lookup: CDR1 SGHTA, CDR2 FQGNSA. For the CDR3, the DNA is TGTGCCAGCAGCCGGACAGGGTTAGGCTACACCTTC. The encoded protein is CASSRTGLGYTF. The complete variable domain, with remaining parts taken from reference TRBV7-2 and TRBJ1-2, reads GAGVSQSPSNKVTEKGKDVELRCDPISGHTALYWYRQSLGQGLEFLIYFQGNSAPDKSGLPSDRFSAERTGGSVSTLTIQRTQQEDSAVYLCASSRTGLGYTFGSGTRLTVV.

In this sample, this clonotype turned up many times. This rearrangement joins TRBV5-1 to TRBJ2-7, with 12 bases aligning to TRBD1. The CDR3 extends over 15 amino acids. Germline values: CDR1 SGHRS, CDR2 YFSETQ. Trimming removed 4 bases from V and 2 bases from J; junction bases left unmatched: 4. CDR3 amino acids: CASSGGQGAAYEQYF. CDR3 DNA: TGCGCCAGCAGCGGGGGACAGGGGGCGGCCTACGAGCAGTACTTC.

This chain joins TRBV5-1 and TRBJ2-3; D remains ambiguous. Trimming stripped 4 bases from V and 2 bases from J, with 11 bases between. CDR1 is SGHRS and CDR2 is YFSETQ in the germline V gene. The CDR3 is 14 residues long. CDR3 DNA sequence: TGCGCCAGCAGCGATCCAGCCCACACAGATACGCAGTATTTT. This translates into CASSDPAHTDTQYF.

The rearrangement joins TRBV24-1 to TRBJ2-1; 7 bases line up with TRBD2. The J call is in doubt because the DNA end fits TRBJ2-7 better. The length of the CDR3 is 13 residues. Germline CDR1 reads KGHDR; CDR2 reads SFDVKD. Here the CDR3 DNA reads TGTGCCACCTCTAGCGGCTCCTACAATGAGCAGTACTTC. Amino acids: CATSSGSYNEQYF.

This clonotype was recorded a few times. J is TRBJ2-4 and V is TRBV12-3 or TRBV12-4; D is undetermined. The assigned J gene may be wrong: the sequence end matches TRBJ2-7 better. CDR3 size: 13 residues. Here the CDR3 DNA reads TGTGCCAGCAGTTTTCAGGACGGCTACGAGCAGTACTTC. Its protein is CASSFQDGYEQYF.

Points on this clonotype: At one end the junction does not follow the germline gene, possibly because of a read error. This chain links TRBV7-8 with TRBJ2-3, with D possibly being TRBD2 (6 bases). Germline values: CDR1 SGHVS, CDR2 FQNEAQ. The CDR3 extends over 14 amino acids. This CDR3 is CAGSRGTSTDTQYF. In nucleotides, the CDR3 is TGTGCCGGCAGCAGAGGGACTAGCACAGATACGCAGTATTTT. Using reference TRBV7-8 and TRBJ2-3 for the parts outside the CDR3, the full variable domain is GAGVSQSPRYKVAKRGQDVALRCDPISGHVSLFWYQQALGQGPEFLTYFQNEAQLDKSGLPSDRFFAERPEGSVSTLKIQRTQQEDSAVYLCAGSRGTSTDTQYFGPGTRLTVL.

This clonotype has just a few counts. The chain couples TRBV16 to TRBJ2-1, with TRBD2 identical over 9 bases. The CDR3 is made up of 14 amino acids. The junction had 8 bases not matched to a gene; V was cut back by 9 bases and J by 5 bases. Germline loops: CDR1 KGHSY, CDR2 FQNENV. The CDR3 sequence is CASSVAGDNNEQFF. The CDR3 bases are TGTGCCAGTTCGGTAGCGGGAGACAACAATGAGCAGTTCTTC.